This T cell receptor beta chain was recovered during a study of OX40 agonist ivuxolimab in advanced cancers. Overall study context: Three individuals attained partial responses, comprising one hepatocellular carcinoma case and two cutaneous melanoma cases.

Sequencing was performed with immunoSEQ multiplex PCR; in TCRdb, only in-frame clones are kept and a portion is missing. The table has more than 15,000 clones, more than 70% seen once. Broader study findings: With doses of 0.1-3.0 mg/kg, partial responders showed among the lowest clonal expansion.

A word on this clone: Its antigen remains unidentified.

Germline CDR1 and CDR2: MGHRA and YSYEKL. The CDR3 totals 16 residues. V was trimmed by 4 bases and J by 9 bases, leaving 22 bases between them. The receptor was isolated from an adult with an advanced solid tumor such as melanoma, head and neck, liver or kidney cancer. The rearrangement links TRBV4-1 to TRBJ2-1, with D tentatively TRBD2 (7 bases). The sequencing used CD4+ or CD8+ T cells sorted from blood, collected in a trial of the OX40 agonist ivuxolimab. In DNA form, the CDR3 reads TGCGCCAGCAGCCCCCTTACGGGGGGCCTAGAAGGTGAGCAGTTCTTC. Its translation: CASSPLTGGLEGEQFF.